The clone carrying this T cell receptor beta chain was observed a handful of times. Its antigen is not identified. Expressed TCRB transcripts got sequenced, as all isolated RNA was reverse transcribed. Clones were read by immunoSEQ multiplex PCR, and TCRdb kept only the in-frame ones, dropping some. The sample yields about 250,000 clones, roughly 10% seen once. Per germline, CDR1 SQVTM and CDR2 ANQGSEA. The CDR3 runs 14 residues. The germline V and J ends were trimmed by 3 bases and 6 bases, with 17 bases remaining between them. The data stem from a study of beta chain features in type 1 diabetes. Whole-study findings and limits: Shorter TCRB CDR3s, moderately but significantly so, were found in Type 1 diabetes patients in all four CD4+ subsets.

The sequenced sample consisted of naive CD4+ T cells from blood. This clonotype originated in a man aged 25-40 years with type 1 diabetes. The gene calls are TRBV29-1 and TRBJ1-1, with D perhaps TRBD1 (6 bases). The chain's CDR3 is CSVEGALRKSEAFF. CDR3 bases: TGCAGCGTTGAGGGGGCTCTCCGGAAGTCTGAAGCTTTCTTT.